This T cell receptor beta chain was identified during a study of blood T cell repertoires in COVID-19. V shed 6 bases and J 4 bases; nucleotides not matched to a gene: 4. CDR3 length: 15 residues. The germline V gene has CDR1 SGHTA and CDR2 FQGNSA. This table comes from immunoSEQ multiplex PCR, and its TCRdb copy is limited to in-frame clones, with some not included. The table has 150,000 or so clones, 88% seen once. The sequence came from a woman between 25 and 40 years old with acute COVID-19. The specimen was PBMCs or T cells enriched from blood (not recorded which). The chain combines TRBV7-2 with TRBJ1-6, with TRBD1 matching over 9 bases. The CDR3 loop reads CASSTDRGYNSPLHF. CDR3 bases: TGTGCCAGCAGTACAGACAGGGGGTATAATTCACCCCTCCACTTT.